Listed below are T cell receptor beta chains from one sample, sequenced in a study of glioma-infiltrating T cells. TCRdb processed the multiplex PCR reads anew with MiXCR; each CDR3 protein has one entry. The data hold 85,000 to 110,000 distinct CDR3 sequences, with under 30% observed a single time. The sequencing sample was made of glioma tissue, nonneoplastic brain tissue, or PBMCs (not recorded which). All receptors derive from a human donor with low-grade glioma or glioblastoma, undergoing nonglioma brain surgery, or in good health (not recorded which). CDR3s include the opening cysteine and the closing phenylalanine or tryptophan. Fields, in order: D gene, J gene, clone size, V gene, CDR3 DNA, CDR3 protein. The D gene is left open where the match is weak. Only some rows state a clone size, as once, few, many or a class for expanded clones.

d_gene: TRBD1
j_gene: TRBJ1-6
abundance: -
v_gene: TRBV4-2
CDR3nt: TGTGCCAGCAGCCAAGCGTTCCCACAGGGGTTGGATTCACCCCTCCACTTT
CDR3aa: CASSQAFPQGLDSPLHF

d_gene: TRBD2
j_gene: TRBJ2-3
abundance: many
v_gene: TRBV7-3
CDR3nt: TGTGCCAGCAGCCGACTAGCGGGGGGCTCCCTCACAGATACGCAGTATTTT
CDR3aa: CASSRLAGGSLTDTQYF

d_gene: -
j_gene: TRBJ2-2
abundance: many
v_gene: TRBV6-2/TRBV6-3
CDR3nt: TGTGCCAGCAGTTATTCGATTGGGGAACCGAACACCGGGGAGCTGTTTTTT
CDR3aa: CASSYSIGEPNTGELFF

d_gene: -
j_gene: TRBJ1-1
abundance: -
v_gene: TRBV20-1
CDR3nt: TGCAGTGCCCGGAGCTCCTCCGGTATAACTGAAGCTTTCTTT
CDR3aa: CSARSSSGITEAFF

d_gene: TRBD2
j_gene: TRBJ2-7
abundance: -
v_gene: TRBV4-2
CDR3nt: TGTGCCAGCAGCCCTCTAAAAGCGGGGCTAACCTACGAGCAGTACTTC
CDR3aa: CASSPLKAGLTYEQYF

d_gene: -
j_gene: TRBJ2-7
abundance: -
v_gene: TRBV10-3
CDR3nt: TGTGCCATCAGTGAGTTAACGGGGGCCTCTTACGAGCAGTACTTC
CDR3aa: CAISELTGASYEQYF

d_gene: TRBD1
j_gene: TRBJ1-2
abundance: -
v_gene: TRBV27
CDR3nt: TGTGCTAGCAGTTTAGGGCAACAGGGGTATGGCTACACCTTC
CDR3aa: CASSLGQQGYGYTF

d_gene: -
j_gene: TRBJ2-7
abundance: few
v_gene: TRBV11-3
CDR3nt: TGTGCCAGCAGCCCTAGGACGGAGTCGGGGCAGTACTTC
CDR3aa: CASSPRTESGQYF

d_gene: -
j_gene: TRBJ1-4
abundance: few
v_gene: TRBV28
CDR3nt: TGTGCCAGCATCGAGGGGAGACCCCAACGGGCAACTAATGAAAAACTGTTTTTT
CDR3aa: CASIEGRPQRATNEKLFF

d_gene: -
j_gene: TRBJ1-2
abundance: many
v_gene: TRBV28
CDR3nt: TGTGCCAGCAGTTCGTTGACGACGGATGGCTACACCTTC
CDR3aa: CASSSLTTDGYTF

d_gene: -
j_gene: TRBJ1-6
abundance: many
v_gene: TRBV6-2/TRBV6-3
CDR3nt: TGTGCCAGCAGTTACCGACAGAATAATTCACCCCTCCACTTT
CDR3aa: CASSYRQNNSPLHF

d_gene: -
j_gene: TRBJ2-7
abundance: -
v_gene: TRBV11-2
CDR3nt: TGTGCCAGCAGCCCCCTATACTACGAGCAGTACTTC
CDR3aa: CASSPLYYEQYF

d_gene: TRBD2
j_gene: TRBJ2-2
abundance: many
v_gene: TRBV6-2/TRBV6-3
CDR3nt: TGTGCCAGCAGTTACCTTAGCGGGGGGGCCGACACCGGGGAGCTGTTTTTT
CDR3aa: CASSYLSGGADTGELFF

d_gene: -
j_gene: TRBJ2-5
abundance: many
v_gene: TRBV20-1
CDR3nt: TGCAGTGCTATAAACACACGGGGGGCCCAAGAGACCCAGTACTTC
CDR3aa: CSAINTRGAQETQYF

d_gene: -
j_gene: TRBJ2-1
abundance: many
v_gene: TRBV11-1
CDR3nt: TGTGCCAGCAGCCCGGGGACCGATTCCTACAATGAGCAGTTCTTC
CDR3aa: CASSPGTDSYNEQFF

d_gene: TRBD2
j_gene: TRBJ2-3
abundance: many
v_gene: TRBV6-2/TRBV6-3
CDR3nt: TGTGCCAGCAGTTCGGCGGGGGGGCAAGTAGATACGCAGTATTTT
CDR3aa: CASSSAGGQVDTQYF

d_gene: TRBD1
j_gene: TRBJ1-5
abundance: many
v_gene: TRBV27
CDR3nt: TGTGCCAGCAGTTTTTCCGGGACAGGGAGTAATCAGCCCCAGCATTTT
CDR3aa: CASSFSGTGSNQPQHF

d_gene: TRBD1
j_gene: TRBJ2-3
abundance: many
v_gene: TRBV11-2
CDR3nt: TGTGCCAGCAAGGGGGCAATCACAGATACGCAGTATTTT
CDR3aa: CASKGAITDTQYF

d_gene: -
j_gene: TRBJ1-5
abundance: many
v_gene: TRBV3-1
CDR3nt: TGTGCCAGCAGCCAAGATAGAGGGGGGCACCAGCATTTT
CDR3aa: CASSQDRGGHQHF

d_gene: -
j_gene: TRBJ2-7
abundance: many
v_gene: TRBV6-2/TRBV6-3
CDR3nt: TGTGCCAGCATGGGAGCGGGCCAAGATTACGAGCAGTACTTC
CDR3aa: CASMGAGQDYEQYF

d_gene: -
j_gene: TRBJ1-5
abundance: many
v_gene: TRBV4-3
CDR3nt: TGCGCCAGCAGCCAAGATCTTACAGGTTTTCAGCCCCAGCATTTT
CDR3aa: CASSQDLTGFQPQHF

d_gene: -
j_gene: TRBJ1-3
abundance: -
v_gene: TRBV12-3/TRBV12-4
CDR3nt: TGTGCCAGCAGTTCATTAGGCGGGGTCGGAAACACCATATATTTT
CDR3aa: CASSSLGGVGNTIYF

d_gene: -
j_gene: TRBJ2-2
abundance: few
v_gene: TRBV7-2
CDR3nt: TGTGCCAGCAGACCCTTAAACACCGGGGAGCTGTTTTTT
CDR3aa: CASRPLNTGELFF

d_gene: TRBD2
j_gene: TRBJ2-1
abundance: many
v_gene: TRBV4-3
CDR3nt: TGCGCCACCTGGTCGAGCGGGGGTACCTACAATGAGCAGTTCTTC
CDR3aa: CATWSSGGTYNEQFF

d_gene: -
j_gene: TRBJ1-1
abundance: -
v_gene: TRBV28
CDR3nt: TGTGCCAGCAGTCCCCCGGGCAGGATAGGGAGCACTGAAGCTTTCTTT
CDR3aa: CASSPPGRIGSTEAFF

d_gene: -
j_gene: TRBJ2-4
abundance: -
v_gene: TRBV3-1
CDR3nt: TGTGCCATCAGCCCCCTTTCCATGGTAAACATTCAGTACTTC
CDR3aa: CAISPLSMVNIQYF

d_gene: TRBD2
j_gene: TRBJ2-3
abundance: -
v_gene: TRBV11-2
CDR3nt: TGTGCCAGCAGCTTAGCTGGGACTAGCGGGGGGCTTACGCAGTATTTT
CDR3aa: CASSLAGTSGGLTQYF

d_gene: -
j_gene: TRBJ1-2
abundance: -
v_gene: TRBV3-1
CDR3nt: TGTGCCAGCGGCCCCTTCGGCAACTATGGCTACACCTTC
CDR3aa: CASGPFGNYGYTF

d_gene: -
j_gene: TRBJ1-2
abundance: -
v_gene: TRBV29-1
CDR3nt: TGCAGCGTTGTCGGGCCCCCTTATGGCTACACCTTC
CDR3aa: CSVVGPPYGYTF

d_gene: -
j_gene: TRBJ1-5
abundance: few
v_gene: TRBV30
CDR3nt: TGTGCCTGGAGTGTACAAGAGGAGCAGCCCCAGCATTTT
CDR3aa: CAWSVQEEQPQHF

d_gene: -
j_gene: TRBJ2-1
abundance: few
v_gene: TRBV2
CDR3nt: TGTGCCAGCTACCTTAACACTCCGGGTGAGCAGTTCTTC
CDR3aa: CASYLNTPGEQFF

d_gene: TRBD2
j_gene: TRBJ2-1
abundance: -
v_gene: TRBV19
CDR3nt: TGTGCCAGTGGTAGACAGACTAGCGGGGGGACTTACAATGAGCAGTTCTTC
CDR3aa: CASGRQTSGGTYNEQFF

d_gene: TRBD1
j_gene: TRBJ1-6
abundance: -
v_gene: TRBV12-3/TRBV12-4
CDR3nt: TGTGCCAGCAGTTTGACAGGGAGAAATTCACCCCTCCACTTT
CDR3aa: CASSLTGRNSPLHF

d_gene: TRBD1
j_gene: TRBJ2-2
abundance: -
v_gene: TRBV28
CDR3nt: TGTGCCAGCAGGGATCCGGGACAGAAAGCCGGGGAGCTGTTTTTT
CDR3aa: CASRDPGQKAGELFF

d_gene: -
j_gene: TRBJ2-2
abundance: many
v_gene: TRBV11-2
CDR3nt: TGTGCCAGCAGCCGAGACACCGGGGAGCTGTTTTTT
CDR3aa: CASSRDTGELFF

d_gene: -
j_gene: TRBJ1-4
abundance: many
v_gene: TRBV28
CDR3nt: TGTGCCAGCAGTTTGCCACCCGGAAATGAAAAACTGTTTTTT
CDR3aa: CASSLPPGNEKLFF

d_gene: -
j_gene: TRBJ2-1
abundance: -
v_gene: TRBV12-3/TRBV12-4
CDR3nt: TGTGCCAGCAACCTAATGGGGGAGAGATCGCAGTTCTTC
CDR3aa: CASNLMGERSQFF

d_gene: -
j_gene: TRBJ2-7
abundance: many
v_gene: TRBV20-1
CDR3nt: TGCAGTGCTACTAGCACGAACAGCCCTTCCTACGAGCAGTACTTC
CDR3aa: CSATSTNSPSYEQYF

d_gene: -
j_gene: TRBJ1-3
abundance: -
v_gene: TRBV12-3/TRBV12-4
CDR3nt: TGTGCCAGCAGGTCAACAGGTCTGAACACCATATATTTT
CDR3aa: CASRSTGLNTIYF

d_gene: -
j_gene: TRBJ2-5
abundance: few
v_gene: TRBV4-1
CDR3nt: TGCGCCAGCAGCCAATCCGGGACTCCCCTGGAGGAGACCCAGTACTTC
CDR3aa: CASSQSGTPLEETQYF

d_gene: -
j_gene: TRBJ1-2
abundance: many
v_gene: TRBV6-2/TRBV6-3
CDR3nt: TGTGCCAGCCTCGAGGGGGTCGGCGGCTACACCTTC
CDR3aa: CASLEGVGGYTF

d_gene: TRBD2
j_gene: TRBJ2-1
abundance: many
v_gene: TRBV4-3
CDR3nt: TGCGCCAGCAGCCAAGATTCGGGGGGGCTGGAGCAGTTCTTC
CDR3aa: CASSQDSGGLEQFF

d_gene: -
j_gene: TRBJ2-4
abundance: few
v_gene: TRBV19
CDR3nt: TGTGCCAGTAGTTCCCGGGACAAACGAAACATTCAGTACTTC
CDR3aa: CASSSRDKRNIQYF

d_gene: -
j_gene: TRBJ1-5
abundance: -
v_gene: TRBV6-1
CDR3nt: TGTGCCAGCAGCTTGATGGAGGAAAATAAGCCCCAGCACTTT
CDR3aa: CASSLMEENKPQHF

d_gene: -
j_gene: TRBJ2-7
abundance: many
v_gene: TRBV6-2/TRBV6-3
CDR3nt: TGTGCCAGCAGTTACTCTCACTACGAGCAGTACTTC
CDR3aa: CASSYSHYEQYF

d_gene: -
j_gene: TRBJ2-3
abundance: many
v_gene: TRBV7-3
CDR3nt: TGTGCCAGCGGCAAAGGGAGCACAGATACGCAGTATTTT
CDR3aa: CASGKGSTDTQYF

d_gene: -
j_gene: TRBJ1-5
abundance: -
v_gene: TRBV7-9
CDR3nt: TGTGCCAGCAGCTCGGAAAGGGCGATCGGGCCCCAGCATTTT
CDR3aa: CASSSERAIGPQHF

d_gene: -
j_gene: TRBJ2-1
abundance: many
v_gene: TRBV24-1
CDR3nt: TGTGCCACCAGTGACCAGGGTTACAATGAGCAGTTCTTC
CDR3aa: CATSDQGYNEQFF

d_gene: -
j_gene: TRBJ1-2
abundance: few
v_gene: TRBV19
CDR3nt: TGTGCCAGTAGTTCCAGAGAATTCTATGGCTACACCTTC
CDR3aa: CASSSREFYGYTF

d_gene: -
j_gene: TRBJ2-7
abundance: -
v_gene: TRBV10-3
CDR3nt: TGTGCCATCAGTGGGTCCGGACTCATCCACGAGCAGTACTTC
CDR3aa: CAISGSGLIHEQYF

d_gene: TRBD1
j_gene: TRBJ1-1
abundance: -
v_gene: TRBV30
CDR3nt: TGTGCCTGGAGGAGGGGGACAGTGAACACTGAAGCTTTCTTT
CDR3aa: CAWRRGTVNTEAFF

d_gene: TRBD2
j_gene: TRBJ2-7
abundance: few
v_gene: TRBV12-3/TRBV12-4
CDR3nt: TGTGCCAGCAGTCCCCTGGGACTAAACGAGCAGTACTTC
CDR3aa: CASSPLGLNEQYF

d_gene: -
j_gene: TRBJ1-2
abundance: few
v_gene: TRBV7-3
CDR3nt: TGTGCCAGCTCTGCCCGGGCCGGGATTGGTGGCTACACCTTC
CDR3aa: CASSARAGIGGYTF